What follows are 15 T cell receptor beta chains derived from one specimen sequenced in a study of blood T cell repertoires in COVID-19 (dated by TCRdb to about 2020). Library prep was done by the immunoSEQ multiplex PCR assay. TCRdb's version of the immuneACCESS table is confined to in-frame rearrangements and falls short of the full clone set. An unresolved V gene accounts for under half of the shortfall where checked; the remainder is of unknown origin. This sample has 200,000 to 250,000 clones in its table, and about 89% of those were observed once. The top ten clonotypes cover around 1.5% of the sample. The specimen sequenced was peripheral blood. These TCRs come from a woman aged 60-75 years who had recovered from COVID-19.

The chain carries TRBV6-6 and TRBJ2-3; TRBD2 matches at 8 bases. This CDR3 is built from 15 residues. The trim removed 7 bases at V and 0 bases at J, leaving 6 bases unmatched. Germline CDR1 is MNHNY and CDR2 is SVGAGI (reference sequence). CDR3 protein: CASTVAGFSTDTQYF. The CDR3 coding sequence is TGTGCCAGCACCGTAGCGGGATTTAGCACAGATACGCAGTATTTT.

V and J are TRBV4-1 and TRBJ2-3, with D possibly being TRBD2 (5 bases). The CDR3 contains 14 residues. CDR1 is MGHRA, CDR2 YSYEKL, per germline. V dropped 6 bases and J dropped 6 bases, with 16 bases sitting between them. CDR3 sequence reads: CASSDSSLADTQYF. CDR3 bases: TGCGCCAGCAGTGACTCGTCCTTAGCGGATACGCAGTATTTT.

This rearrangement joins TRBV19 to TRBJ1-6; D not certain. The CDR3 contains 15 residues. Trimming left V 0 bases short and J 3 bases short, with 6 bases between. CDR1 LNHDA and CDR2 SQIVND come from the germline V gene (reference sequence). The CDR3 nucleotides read TGTGCCAGTAGTATAGAGACGGGCTATAATTCACCCCTCCACTTT. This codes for CASSIETGYNSPLHF.

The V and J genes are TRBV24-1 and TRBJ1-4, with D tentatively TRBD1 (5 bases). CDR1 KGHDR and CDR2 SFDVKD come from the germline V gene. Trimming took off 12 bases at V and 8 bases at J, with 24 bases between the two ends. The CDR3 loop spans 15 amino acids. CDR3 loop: CAPYGWGKSEEKLFF. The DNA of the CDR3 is TGTGCCCCCTATGGTTGGGGCAAATCGGAAGAAAAACTGTTTTTT.

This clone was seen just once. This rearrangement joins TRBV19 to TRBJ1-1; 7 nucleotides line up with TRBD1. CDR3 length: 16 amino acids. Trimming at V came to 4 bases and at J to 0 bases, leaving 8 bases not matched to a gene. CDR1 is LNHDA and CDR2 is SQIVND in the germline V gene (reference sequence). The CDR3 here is CASSTLGQVMNTEAFF. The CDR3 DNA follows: TGTGCCAGTAGTACCCTAGGACAGGTTATGAACACTGAAGCTTTCTTT.

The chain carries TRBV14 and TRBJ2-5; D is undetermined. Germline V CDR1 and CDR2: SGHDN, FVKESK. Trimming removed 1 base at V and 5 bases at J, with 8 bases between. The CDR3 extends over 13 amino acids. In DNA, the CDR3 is TGTGCCAGCAGCCAAGCCAGCGTGGAGACCCAGTACTTC. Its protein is CASSQASVETQYF.

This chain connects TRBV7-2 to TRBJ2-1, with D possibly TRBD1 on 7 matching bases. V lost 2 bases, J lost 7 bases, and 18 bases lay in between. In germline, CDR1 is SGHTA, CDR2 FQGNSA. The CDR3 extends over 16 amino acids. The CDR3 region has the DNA TGTGCCAGCAGCTTAAATTCCAGAGCAGGGGGGAATGAGCAGTTCTTC. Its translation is CASSLNSRAGGNEQFF. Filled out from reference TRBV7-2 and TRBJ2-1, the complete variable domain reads GAGVSQSPSNKVTEKGKDVELRCDPISGHTALYWYRQSLGQGLEFLIYFQGNSAPDKSGLPSDRFSAERTGGSVSTLTIQRTQQEDSAVYLCASSLNSRAGGNEQFFGPGTRLTVL.

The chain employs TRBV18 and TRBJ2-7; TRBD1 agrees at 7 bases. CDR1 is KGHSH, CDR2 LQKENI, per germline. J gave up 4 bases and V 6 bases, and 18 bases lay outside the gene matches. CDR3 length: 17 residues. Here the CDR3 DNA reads TGTGCCAGCTCTCGAGGTCCGTCCGGGACAGACAGTTACGAGCAGTACTTC. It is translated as CASSRGPSGTDSYEQYF.

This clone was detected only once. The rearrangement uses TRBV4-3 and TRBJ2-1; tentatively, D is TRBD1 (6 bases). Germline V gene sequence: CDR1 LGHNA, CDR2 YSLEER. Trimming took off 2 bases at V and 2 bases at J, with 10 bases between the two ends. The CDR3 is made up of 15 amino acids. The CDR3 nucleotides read TGCGCCAGCAGCCAACCAGGGGCTACCTACAATGAGCAGTTCTTC. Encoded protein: CASSQPGATYNEQFF.

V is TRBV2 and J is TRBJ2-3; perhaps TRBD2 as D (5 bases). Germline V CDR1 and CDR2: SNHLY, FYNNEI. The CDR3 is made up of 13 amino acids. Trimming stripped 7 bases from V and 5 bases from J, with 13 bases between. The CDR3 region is CASNRGREDTQYF. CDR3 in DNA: TGTGCCAGCAATCGGGGAAGGGAAGATACGCAGTATTTT. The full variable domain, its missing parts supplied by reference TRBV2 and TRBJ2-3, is EPEVTQTPSHQVTQMGQEVILRCVPISNHLYFYWYRQILGQKVEFLVSFYNNEISEKSEIFDDQFSVERPDGSNFTLKIRSTKLEDSAMYFCASNRGREDTQYFGPGTRLTVL.

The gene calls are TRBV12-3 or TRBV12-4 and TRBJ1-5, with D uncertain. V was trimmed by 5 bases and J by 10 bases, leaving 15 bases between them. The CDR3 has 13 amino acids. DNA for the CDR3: TGTGCCAGCAGTGGGAGGAGGATAGCTCCCCAGCATTTT. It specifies CASSGRRIAPQHF.

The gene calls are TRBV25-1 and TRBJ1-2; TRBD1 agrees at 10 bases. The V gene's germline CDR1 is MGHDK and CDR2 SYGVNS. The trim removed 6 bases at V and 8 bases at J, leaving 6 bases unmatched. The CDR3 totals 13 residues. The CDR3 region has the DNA TGTGCCAGCAGGAGACAGGGGGCTAGGGGCTACACCTTC. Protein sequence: CASRRQGARGYTF.

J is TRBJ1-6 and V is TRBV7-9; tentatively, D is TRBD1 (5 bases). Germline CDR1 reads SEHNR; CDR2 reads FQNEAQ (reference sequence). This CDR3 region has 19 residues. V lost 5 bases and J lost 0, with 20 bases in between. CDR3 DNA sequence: TGTGCCAGCAGCCCAAACCGAAGGGATCAGGGCTCCTATAATTCACCCCTCCACTTT. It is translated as CASSPNRRDQGSYNSPLHF.

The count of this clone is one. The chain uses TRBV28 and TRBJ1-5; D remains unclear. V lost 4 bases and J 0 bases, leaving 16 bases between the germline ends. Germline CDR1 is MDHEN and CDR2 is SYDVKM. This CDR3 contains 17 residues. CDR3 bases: TGTGCCAGCAGTTCGGATGTGAACAGAGATAGCAATCAGCCCCAGCATTTT. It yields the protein CASSSDVNRDSNQPQHF.

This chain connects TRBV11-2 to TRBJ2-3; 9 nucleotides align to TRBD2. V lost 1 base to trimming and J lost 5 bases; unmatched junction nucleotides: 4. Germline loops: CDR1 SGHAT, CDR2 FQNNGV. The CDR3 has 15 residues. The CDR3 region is CASSLGIAGVDTQYF. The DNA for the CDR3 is TGTGCCAGCAGCTTAGGAATAGCGGGGGTAGATACGCAGTATTTT.